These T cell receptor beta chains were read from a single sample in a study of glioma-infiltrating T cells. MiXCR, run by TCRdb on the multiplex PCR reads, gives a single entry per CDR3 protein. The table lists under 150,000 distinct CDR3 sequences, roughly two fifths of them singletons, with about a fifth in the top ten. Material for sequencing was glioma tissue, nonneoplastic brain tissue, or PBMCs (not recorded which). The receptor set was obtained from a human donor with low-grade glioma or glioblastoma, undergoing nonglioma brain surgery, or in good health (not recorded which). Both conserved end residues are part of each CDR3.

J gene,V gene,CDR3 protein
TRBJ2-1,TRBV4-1,CASSQEIGGPYNEQFF
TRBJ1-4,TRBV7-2,CASSSKVNEKLFF
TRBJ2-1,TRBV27,CASSLGGGGHEQFF
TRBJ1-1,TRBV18,CASSSNRVGTEAFF
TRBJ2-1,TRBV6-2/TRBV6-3,CASSYRSVPYNEQFF
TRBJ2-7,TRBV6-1,CASSYAAQPSYEQYF
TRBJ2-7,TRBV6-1,CASSPTTPPYEQYF
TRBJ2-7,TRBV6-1,CASNPHQPGYYEQYF
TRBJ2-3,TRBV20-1,CSASPSGTQYF
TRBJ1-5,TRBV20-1,CSAQTGDEVNQPQHF
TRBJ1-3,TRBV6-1,CASRAGFSGNTIYF
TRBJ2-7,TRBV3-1,CASSQSDDEQYF
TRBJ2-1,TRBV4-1,CASSQVRTGPYNEQFF
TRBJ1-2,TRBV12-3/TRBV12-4,CASAGTGSGYGYTF
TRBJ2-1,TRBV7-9,CASRTSGRGEQFF
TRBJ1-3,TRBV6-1,CASNRGNVGNTIYF
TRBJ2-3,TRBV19,CASSSWGTYTDTQYF
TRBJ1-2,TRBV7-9,CASSLEGPTVAYGYTF
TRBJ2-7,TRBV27,CASSSQDRDRGLGFYEQYF
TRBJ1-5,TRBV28,CASSGPYNQPQHF
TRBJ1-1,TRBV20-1,CSASLGAGGMNTEAFF
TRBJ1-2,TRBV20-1,CSARSTSNYGYTF
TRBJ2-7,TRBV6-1,CASSRSGRGEQYF
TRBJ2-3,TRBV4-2,CASSQDRIADTQYF
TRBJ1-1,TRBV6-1,CASSGGYTEAFF